This T cell receptor (beta chain) emerged from a study of blood T cell repertoires in COVID-19. Background on the study: The United States, Italy and Spain were the sources of the acute and convalescent COVID-19 samples.

Some clones are missing from TCRdb's copy, which holds only in-frame ones; the method was immunoSEQ multiplex PCR. The sample has over 450,000 clones, about 89% seen once. The CDR3 contains 13 residues. With 4 bases removed from V and 3 bases from J, the gap between germline ends came to 10 bases. From germline, CDR1 is SGDLS and CDR2 YYNGEE. Specimen: peripheral blood. This receptor was taken from a woman between 45 and 65 years old with COVID-19, enrolled during active disease. The chain recombines TRBV9 with TRBJ1-1, with a tentative D call TRBD1 (6 bases). CDR3 coding DNA: TGTGCCAGCAGCTGGGGGCGCGACACTGAAGCTTTCTTT. It encodes CASSWGRDTEAFF.